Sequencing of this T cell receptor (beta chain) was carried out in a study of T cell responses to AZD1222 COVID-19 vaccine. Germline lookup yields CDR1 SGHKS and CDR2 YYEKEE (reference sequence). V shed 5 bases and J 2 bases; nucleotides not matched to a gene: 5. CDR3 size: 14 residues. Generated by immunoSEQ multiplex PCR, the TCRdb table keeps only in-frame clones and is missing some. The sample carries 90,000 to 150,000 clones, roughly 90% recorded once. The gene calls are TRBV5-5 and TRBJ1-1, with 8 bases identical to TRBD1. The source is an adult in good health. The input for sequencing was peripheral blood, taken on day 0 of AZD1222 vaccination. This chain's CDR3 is CASSRTGPNTEAFF. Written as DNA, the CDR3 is TGTGCCAGCAGTAGGACAGGGCCCAACACTGAAGCTTTCTTT.